The TCR beta chain described here comes from a study of blood T cells in healthy people across ages. Through a sample-barcoded 5' primer and a J-beta primer mix, a second PCR was run for about 6 to 11 cycles. TCRdb ran MiXCR on the 5' RACE reads and lists one entry per CDR3 protein. Of under 800,000 distinct CDR3 sequences listed, roughly 43% are singletons. The germline gives CDR1 SGHNT, CDR2 YYREEE (reference sequence). V lost 4 bases to trimming and J lost 1 base; unmatched junction nucleotides: 13. The CDR3 is 18 residues long. What was sequenced was blood. V gene TRBV5-4 combines with J gene TRBJ1-4; TRBD1 matches at 7 bases. The sequence was obtained from a woman aged 55-75 years in good health. The DNA of the CDR3 is TGTGCCAGCAGCGCACGTGGGACAGAAGAGGGAACTAATGAAAAACTGTTTTTT. Protein: CASSARGTEEGTNEKLFF.